This T cell receptor beta chain is drawn from a study of T cells after yellow fever vaccination. There are 12 residues in the CDR3. Trimming pared 4 bases from V and 4 bases from J, leaving 6 bases between. TCRdb fed the 5' RACE reads into MiXCR, producing one record per CDR3 protein. The table includes roughly 120,000 distinct CDR3 sequences, 7.4% detected once. This clonotype was detected ten times or more. This receptor was obtained from a man aged 18 to 35 who received the YFV17D yellow fever vaccine. The chain couples TRBV12-3 or TRBV12-4 to TRBJ2-3, with D hard to call. The material was CD4+ T cells sorted from PBMCs, obtained less than 11 days after the first yellow fever vaccination. The CDR3 nucleotides are TGTGCCAGCAGTTATTACGCAGATACGCAGTATTTT. Amino acid sequence: CASSYYADTQYF.